Presented here are 9 T cell receptor beta chains from one specimen sequenced in a study of CD8 T cell repertoires and HIV-1 epitope variants. Data came from immunoSEQ multiplex PCR; TCRdb stores just in-frame clones and leaves some out. The sample contains several thousand clones, roughly two thirds of which appear only once. These receptors' targets are unknown. Specimen: cultured CD8+ T cells derived from PBMCs. These receptors came from a male donor with HIV.

The chain carries TRBV5-4 and TRBJ1-2; 8 bases are a match to TRBD1. The CDR3 consists of 14 residues. With V trimmed by 0 bases and J by 5 bases, 3 bases remained unmatched. The germline gives CDR1 SGHNT, CDR2 YYREEE (reference sequence). CDR3 loop: CASSLDRGDYGYTF. CDR3 DNA sequence: TGTGCCAGCAGCTTGGACAGGGGGGATTATGGCTACACCTTC.

This clone was observed a few times. The gene calls are TRBV20-1 and TRBJ1-1, with D unresolved. The germline CDR1 and CDR2 sequences are DFQATT and SNEGSKA (reference sequence). Deletions cut 5 bases from V and 6 bases from J, with 7 bases between. The CDR3 contains 10 residues. The CDR3 loop reads CSAGEPEAFF. The CDR3 DNA sequence: TGCAGTGCTGGGGAGCCTGAAGCTTTCTTT.

This chain uses TRBV14 with TRBJ2-1; 8 bases match TRBD2. The CDR3 consists of 17 residues. Germline CDR1 reads SGHDN; CDR2 reads FVKESK. With 2 bases clipped from V and 8 bases from J, the junction kept 14 bases outside the gene matches. The CDR3 nucleotides are TGTGCCAGCAGCCAAACGGTTTCAGCGGGAGCATTGGATGAGCAGTTCTTC. As protein: CASSQTVSAGALDEQFF.

The rearrangement links TRBV5-5 to TRBJ2-7; a possible D gene is TRBD2 (6 bases). The CDR3 contains 16 residues. Germline V gene lookup returns CDR1 SGHKS and CDR2 YYEKEE (reference sequence). V was cut by 2 bases and J by 2 bases, with 17 bases left in between. Written as DNA, the CDR3 is TGTGCCAGCAGCTTTGCTCCGGGACTCAGGGCCTACGAGCAGTACTTC. Translated: CASSFAPGLRAYEQYF.

This clone came up a few times. The chain has TRBV6-1 and TRBJ2-7; D remains ambiguous. V was clipped by 3 bases and J by 2 bases, with 11 bases between them. The CDR3 covers 14 residues. Germline loops: CDR1 MNHNS, CDR2 SASEGT. CDR3 in amino acids: CASSDLPPPYEQYF. The CDR3 nucleotides are TGTGCCAGCAGTGATCTGCCCCCTCCCTACGAGCAGTACTTC.

The chain carries TRBV6-1 and TRBJ2-2; perhaps TRBD1 as D (6 bases). CDR3 length: 14 amino acids. V was cut by 6 bases and J by 6 bases, with 14 bases left in between. Germline V gene lookup returns CDR1 MNHNS and CDR2 SASEGT. The CDR3 nucleotides are TGTGCCAGCAGCGAAACAGGGTTCGCCGGGGAGCTGTTTTTT. Amino acid sequence: CASSETGFAGELFF.

V and J are TRBV28 and TRBJ1-1, with 9 bases matching TRBD1. V was pared by 4 bases and J by 4 bases, with 1 base of the junction left unmatched. CDR1 and CDR2 (germline): MDHEN, SYDVKM. This CDR3 has 13 amino acids. The CDR3: CASSWDRATEAFF. The CDR3, as DNA: TGTGCCAGCAGTTGGGACAGGGCCACTGAAGCTTTCTTT.

The V and J genes are TRBV21-1 and TRBJ2-7. TRBV21-1 is a pseudogene locus. The CDR3 consists of 14 residues. CDR3 sequence reads: CASSKEASSYEQYF. Here the CDR3 DNA reads TGTGCCAGCAGCAAAGAGGCCAGCTCCTACGAGCAGTACTTC.

V is TRBV11-1 and J is TRBJ2-1, with 10 bases that match TRBD2. Unmatched junction bases numbered 8, after V lost 6 bases and J lost 9 bases. CDR1 SGHAT and CDR2 FQDESV come from the germline V gene (reference sequence). The CDR3 is made up of 14 amino acids. CDR3: CASRQSGGAGEQFF. The CDR3 nucleotides read TGTGCCAGCAGACAAAGCGGGGGGGCGGGTGAGCAGTTCTTC.